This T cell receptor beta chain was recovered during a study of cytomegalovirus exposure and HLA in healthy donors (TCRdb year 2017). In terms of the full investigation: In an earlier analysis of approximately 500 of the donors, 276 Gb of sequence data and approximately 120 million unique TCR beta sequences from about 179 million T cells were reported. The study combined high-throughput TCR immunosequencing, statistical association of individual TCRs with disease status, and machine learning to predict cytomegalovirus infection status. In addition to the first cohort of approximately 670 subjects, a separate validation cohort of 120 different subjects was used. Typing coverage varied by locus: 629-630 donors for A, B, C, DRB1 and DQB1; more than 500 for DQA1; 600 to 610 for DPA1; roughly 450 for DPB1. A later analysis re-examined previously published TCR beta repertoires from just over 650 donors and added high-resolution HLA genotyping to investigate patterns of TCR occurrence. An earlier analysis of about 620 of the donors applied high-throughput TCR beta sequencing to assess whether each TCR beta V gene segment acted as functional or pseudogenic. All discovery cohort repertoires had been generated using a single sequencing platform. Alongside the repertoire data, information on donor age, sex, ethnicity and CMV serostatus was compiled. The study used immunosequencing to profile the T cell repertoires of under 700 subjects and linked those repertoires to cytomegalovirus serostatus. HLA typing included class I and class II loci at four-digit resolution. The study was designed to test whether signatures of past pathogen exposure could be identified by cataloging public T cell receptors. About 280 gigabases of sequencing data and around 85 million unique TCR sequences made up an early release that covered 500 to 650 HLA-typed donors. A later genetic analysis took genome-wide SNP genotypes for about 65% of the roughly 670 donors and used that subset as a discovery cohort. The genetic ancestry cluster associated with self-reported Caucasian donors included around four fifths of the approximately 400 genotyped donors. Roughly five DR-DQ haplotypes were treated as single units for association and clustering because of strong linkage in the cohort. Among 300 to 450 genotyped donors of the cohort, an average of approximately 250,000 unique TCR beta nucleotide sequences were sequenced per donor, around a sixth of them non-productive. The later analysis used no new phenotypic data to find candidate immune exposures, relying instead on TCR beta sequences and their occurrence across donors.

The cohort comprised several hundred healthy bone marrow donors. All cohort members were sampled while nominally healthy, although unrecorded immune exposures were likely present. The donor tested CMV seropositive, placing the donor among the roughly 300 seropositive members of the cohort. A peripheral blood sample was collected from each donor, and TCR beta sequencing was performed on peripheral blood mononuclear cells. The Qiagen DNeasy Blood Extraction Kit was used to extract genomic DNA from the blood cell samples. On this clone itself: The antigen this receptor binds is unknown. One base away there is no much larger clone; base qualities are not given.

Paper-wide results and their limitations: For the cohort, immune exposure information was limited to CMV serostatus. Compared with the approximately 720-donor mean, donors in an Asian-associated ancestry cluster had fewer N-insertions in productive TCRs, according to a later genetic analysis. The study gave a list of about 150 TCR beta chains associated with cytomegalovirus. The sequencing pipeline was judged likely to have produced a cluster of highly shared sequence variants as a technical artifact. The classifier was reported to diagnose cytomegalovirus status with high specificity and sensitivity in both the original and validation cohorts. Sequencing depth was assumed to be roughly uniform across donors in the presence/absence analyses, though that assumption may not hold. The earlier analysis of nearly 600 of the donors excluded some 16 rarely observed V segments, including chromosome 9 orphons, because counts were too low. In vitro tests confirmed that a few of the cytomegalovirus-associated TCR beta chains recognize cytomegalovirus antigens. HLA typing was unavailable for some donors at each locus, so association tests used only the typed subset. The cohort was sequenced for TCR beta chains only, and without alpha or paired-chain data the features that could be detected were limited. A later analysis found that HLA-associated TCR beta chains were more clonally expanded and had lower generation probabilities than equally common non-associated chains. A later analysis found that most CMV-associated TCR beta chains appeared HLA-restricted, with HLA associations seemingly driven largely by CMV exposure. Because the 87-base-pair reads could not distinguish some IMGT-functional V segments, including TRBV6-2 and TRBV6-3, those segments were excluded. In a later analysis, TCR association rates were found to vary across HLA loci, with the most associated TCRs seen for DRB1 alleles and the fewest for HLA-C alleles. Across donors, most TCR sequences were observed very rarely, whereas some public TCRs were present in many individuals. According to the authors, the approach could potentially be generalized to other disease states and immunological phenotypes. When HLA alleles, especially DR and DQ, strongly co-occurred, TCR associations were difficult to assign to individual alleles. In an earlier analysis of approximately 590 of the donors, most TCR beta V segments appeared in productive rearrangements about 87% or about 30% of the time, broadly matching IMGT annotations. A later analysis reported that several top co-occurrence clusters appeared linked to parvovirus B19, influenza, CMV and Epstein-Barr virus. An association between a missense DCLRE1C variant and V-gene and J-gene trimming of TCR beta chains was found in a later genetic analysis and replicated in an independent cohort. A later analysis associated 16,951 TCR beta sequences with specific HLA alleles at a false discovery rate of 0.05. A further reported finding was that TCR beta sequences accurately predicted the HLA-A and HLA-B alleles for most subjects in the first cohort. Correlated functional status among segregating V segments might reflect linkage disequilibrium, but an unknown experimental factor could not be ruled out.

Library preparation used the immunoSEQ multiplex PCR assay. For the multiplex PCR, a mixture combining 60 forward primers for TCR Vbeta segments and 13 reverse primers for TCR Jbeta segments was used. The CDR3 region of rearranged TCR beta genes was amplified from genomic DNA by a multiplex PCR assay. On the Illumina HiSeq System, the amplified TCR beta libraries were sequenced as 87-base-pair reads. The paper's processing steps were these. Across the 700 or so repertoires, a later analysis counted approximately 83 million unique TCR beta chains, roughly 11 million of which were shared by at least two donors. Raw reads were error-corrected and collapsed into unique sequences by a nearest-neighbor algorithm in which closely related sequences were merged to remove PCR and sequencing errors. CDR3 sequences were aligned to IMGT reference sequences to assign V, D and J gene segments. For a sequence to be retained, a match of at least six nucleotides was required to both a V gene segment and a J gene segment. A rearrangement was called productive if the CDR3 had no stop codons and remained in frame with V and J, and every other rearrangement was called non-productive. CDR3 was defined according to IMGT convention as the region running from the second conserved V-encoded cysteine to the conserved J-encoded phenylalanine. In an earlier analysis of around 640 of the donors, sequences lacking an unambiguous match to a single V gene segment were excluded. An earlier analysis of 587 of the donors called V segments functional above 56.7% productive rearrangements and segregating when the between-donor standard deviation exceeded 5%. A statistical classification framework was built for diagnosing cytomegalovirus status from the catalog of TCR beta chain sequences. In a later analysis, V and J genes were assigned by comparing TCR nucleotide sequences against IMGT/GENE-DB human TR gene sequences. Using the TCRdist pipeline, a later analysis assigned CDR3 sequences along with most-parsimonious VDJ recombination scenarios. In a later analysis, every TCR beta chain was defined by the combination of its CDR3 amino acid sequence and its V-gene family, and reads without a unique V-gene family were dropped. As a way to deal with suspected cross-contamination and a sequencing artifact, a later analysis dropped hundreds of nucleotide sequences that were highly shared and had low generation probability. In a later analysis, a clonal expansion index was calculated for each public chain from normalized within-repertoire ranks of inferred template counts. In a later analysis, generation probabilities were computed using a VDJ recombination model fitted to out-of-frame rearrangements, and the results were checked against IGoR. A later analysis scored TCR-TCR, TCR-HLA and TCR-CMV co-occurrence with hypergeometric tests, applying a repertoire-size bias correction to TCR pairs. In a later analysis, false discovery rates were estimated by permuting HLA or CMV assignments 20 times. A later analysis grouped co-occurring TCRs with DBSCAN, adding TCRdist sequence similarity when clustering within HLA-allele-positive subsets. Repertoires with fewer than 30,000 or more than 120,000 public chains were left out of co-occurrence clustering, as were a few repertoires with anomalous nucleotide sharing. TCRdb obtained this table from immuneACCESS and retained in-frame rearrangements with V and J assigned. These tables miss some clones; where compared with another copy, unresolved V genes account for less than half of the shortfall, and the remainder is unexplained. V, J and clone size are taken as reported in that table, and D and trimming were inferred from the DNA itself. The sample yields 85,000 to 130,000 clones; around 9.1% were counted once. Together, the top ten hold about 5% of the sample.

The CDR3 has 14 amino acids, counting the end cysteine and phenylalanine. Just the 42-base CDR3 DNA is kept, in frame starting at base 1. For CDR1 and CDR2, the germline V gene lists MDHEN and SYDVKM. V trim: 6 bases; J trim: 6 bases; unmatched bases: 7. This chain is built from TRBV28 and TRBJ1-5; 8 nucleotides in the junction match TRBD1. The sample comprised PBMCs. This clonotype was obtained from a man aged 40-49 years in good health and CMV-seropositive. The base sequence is TGTGCCAGCAGCCTCCTGACAGGGGTTCAGCCCCAGCATTTT. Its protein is CASSLLTGVQPQHF.